Presented here are 9 T cell receptor beta chains from one specimen sequenced in a study of T-cell memory formation after mild COVID-19. In TCRdb, the 5' RACE reads were re-called with MiXCR into one record per CDR3 protein. The sample lists about 440,000 distinct CDR3 sequences, around 20% occurring once. The material sequenced was PBMCs or a T cell subset sorted from them (not recorded which). These receptors came from an adult woman who had mild COVID-19 (a few samples of this study predate the infection). Cell type and time point are not known.

This clonotype was seen a handful of times. The rearrangement uses TRBV11-2 and TRBJ2-3; 7 nucleotides match TRBD2. Looked up from germline, CDR1 is SGHAT and CDR2 is FQNNGV. The CDR3 covers 15 residues. With V trimmed by 5 bases and J by 2 bases, 7 bases remained unmatched. CDR3 loop: CASSPWSGATDTQYF. The CDR3, as DNA: TGTGCCAGCAGCCCCTGGAGCGGGGCCACAGATACGCAGTATTTT.

This chain links TRBV9 with TRBJ2-2; 9 bases are a match to TRBD1. Germline V gene data show CDR1 as SGDLS and CDR2 as YYNGEE. CDR3 length: 16 amino acids. J lost 5 bases, V lost 2 bases, and 7 bases had no gene match. The CDR3 region is CASSVSTGGWTGELFF. CDR3 DNA: TGTGCCAGCAGCGTTTCCACAGGGGGCTGGACCGGGGAGCTGTTTTTT.

This clonotype has only a few counts. The chain carries TRBV7-9 and TRBJ2-3, with 10 positions matching TRBD2. This CDR3 has 17 residues. V lost 2 bases to trimming and J lost 5 bases; unmatched junction nucleotides: 10. Per the germline V gene, CDR1 is SEHNR and CDR2 is FQNEAQ (reference sequence). The CDR3: CASSLTSAGGRVDTQYF. CDR3 in DNA: TGTGCCAGCAGCTTAACGTCAGCGGGAGGGAGGGTAGATACGCAGTATTTT.

This clonotype appeared many times. The rearrangement joins TRBV5-1 to TRBJ1-1, with 7 bases identical to TRBD1. Germline CDR1 reads SGHRS; CDR2 reads YFSETQ. The length of the CDR3 is 16 residues. The trim removed 3 bases at V and 4 bases at J, leaving 12 bases unmatched. The CDR3 DNA follows: TGCGCCAGCAGCTCCCGACAGGGAGGTATCGGCACTGAAGCTTTCTTT. It specifies CASSSRQGGIGTEAFF.

The chain links TRBV24-1 to TRBJ2-1, with TRBD1 matching 7 bases. Trimming cost V 9 bases and J 10 bases; bases outside gene matches: 5. CDR1 KGHDR and CDR2 SFDVKD come from the germline V gene. CDR3 length: 11 residues. CDR3 sequence (DNA): TGTGCCACCTCCGTAGGGGGCGAGCAGTTCTTC. Encoded protein: CATSVGGEQFF.

In this sample, this clonotype turned up a few times. The chain recombines TRBV27 with TRBJ1-2; D is possibly TRBD1 (6 bases). The germline CDR1 and CDR2 sequences are MNHEY and SMNVEV (reference sequence). The CDR3 runs 14 residues. Deletions cut 3 bases from V and 2 bases from J, with 10 bases between. Here the CDR3 DNA reads TGTGCCAGCAGTTTCGGAACAGGGAACTATGGCTACACCTTC. It codes for CASSFGTGNYGYTF.

This clonotype was observed a few times. The chain couples TRBV24-1 to TRBJ2-1; TRBD2 matches 10 bases. The CDR3 spans 16 residues. V lost 4 bases, J lost 3 bases, and 5 bases stayed unmatched. Germline CDR1 KGHDR, CDR2 SFDVKD. The CDR3 DNA sequence: TGTGCCACCAGTGAGCGCCTAGCGGGAGACTACAATGAGCAGTTCTTC. Its protein product is CATSERLAGDYNEQFF.

Many counts were recorded for this clonotype. The chain employs TRBV12-3 or TRBV12-4 and TRBJ2-1, with a tentative D call TRBD2 (5 bases). Trimming removed 5 bases at V and 9 bases at J, with 20 bases between. The CDR3 totals 15 residues. CDR3 sequence: CASSLSGSQSSEQFF. The CDR3 DNA follows: TGTGCCAGCAGTCTCAGCGGATCCCAATCAAGTGAGCAGTTCTTC.

This clonotype was found a few times. The chain carries TRBV9 and TRBJ2-2; D uncertain. CDR3 size: 15 residues. Trimming pared 0 bases from V and 2 bases from J, leaving 8 bases between. CDR1 is SGDLS, CDR2 YYNGEE, per germline. In DNA form, the CDR3 reads TGTGCCAGCAGCGTAGGGGCAGCTAACACCGGGGAGCTGTTTTTT. Its protein is CASSVGAANTGELFF.